These T cell receptor beta chains were read from a single sample in a study of blood T cell repertoires in COVID-19. Method: immunoSEQ multiplex PCR; TCRdb's copy keeps in-frame clones and lacks some. Of 95,000 to 150,000 clones in the sample, roughly nine tenths were seen once. The sample comprised peripheral blood. The receptors come from a man between 65 and 85 years old with active or convalescent COVID-19. Each CDR3 is given with its conserved first and last residue. The order of the fields is V gene, J gene, clone size, D gene, CDR3 protein, CDR3 DNA. D genes are given only for firm matches. The listing skips clone size in some rows; elsewhere it reads once, few, many or a size class.

>TRBV7-9|TRBJ2-7|.|TRBD1
CASSLATGNEQYF
TGTGCCAGCAGCTTAGCGACAGGGAACGAGCAGTACTTC
>TRBV28|TRBJ1-5|.|TRBD1
CASSRQGGNQPQHF
TGTGCCAGCAGTCGACAGGGAGGCAATCAGCCCCAGCATTTT
>TRBV7-9|TRBJ2-7|.|.
CASSLRGTRDSSYEQYF
TGTGCCAGCAGCTTAAGGGGTACCCGGGACTCCTCCTACGAGCAGTACTTC
>TRBV2|TRBJ1-3|few|.
CASRGSGSGNTIYF
TGTGCCAGCAGAGGTTCAGGGTCAGGAAACACCATATATTTT
>TRBV6-5|TRBJ2-7|.|.
CASRVSFTYEQYF
TGTGCCAGCAGGGTCAGTTTTACCTACGAGCAGTACTTC
>TRBV28|TRBJ1-4|.|.
CASSRGGATEKLFF
TGTGCCAGCAGCAGGGGAGGGGCAACCGAAAAACTGTTTTTT
>TRBV4-2|TRBJ2-1|.|.
CASSHAVGQRYNEQFF
TGTGCCAGCAGCCACGCGGTCGGCCAGCGGTACAATGAGCAGTTCTTC
>TRBV14|TRBJ2-1|.|.
CASSQGRREQFF
TGTGCCAGCAGCCAAGGCAGGAGGGAACAGTTCTTC
>TRBV5-1|TRBJ2-3|.|TRBD2
CASSLMAGADTQYF
TGCGCCAGCAGCTTGATGGCGGGAGCGGATACGCAGTATTTT
>TRBV29-1|TRBJ2-3|.|TRBD2
CSVEDGTNTDTQYF
TGCAGCGTTGAAGACGGGACTAACACAGATACGCAGTATTTT
>TRBV6-5|TRBJ1-3|.|TRBD1
CASSTTGDSGNTIYF
TGTGCCAGCAGTACTACAGGGGACTCTGGAAACACCATATATTTT
>TRBV10-3|TRBJ1-5|.|TRBD1
CAISPGQGIPYSNQPQHF
TGTGCCATCAGTCCGGGACAGGGGATTCCCTATAGCAATCAGCCCCAGCATTTT
>TRBV9|TRBJ2-3|.|.
CASSVGGTFRTDTQYF
TGTGCCAGCAGCGTAGGCGGGACGTTCCGCACAGATACGCAGTATTTT
>TRBV5-1|TRBJ2-1|.|TRBD2
CASSLGTSGRNEQFF
TGCGCCAGCAGCTTGGGGACTAGCGGGAGGAATGAGCAGTTCTTC
>TRBV20-1|TRBJ1-2|.|.
CSAQGAGYTF
TGCAGTGCTCAAGGGGCTGGCTACACCTTC
>TRBV5-4|TRBJ2-6|once|.
CASSLSSGANVLTF
TGTGCCAGCAGCTTATCGTCTGGGGCCAACGTCCTGACTTTC
>TRBV5-1|TRBJ2-3|.|.
CASSPDIGPPGTQYF
TGCGCCAGCAGCCCGGACATTGGCCCTCCTGGGACGCAGTATTTT
>TRBV28|TRBJ2-1|few|TRBD2
CASSLERGKGNEQFF
TGTGCCAGCAGTTTGGAGCGGGGGAAAGGCAATGAGCAGTTCTTC
>TRBV19|TRBJ1-2|once|TRBD1
CASSLGQGVSGYTF
TGTGCCAGTAGTCTTGGACAGGGGGTATCTGGCTACACCTTC
>TRBV30|TRBJ1-1|.|TRBD1
CAWRGTGGYTEAFF
TGTGCCTGGAGGGGGACAGGGGGATATACTGAAGCTTTCTTT
>TRBV28|TRBJ1-1|few|.
CASVPSAGGRDTEAFF
TGTGCCAGCGTTCCCTCCGCTGGAGGGCGGGACACTGAAGCTTTCTTT
>TRBV19|TRBJ1-6|.|TRBD1
CASSSDRGGNSPLHF
TGTGCCAGTAGTTCGGACAGGGGAGGAAATTCACCCCTCCACTTT
>TRBV19|TRBJ2-1|.|TRBD2
CASSTGLATNEQFF
TGTGCCAGTAGTACTGGACTAGCGACTAATGAGCAGTTCTTC
>TRBV10-3|TRBJ1-5|.|.
CATHRGEGSNQPQHF
TGTGCCACCCATCGCGGGGAGGGGAGCAATCAGCCCCAGCATTTT